A single sample gave rise to the 10 T cell receptor beta chains below, sequenced in a study of metastatic and nonmetastatic thyroid tumors. No treatment of any kind had been given to any patient before thyroid surgery. TCRdb re-processed the PCR reads through MiXCR. Seen here are approximately 24,000 clones, under 30% observed once, and the top ten hold around 75%. The sample consisted of blood. Receptors were obtained from a male donor with papillary thyroid cancer or a benign thyroid nodule (not recorded which). Some clones in this sample may be carry-over from other donors' samples.

In this sample, this clone turned up many times. The rearrangement uses TRBV7-8 and TRBJ2-7; 9 nucleotides line up with TRBD2. The CDR3 loop spans 13 amino acids. V was pared by 7 bases and J by 6 bases, with 7 bases of the junction left unmatched. Germline V gene sequence: CDR1 SGHVS, CDR2 FQNEAQ. CDR3 sequence: CASTPQAGGEQYF. The CDR3, as DNA: TGTGCCAGCACCCCCCAAGCGGGGGGCGAGCAGTACTTC.

At least ten counts were recorded for this clone. This chain links TRBV6-4 with TRBJ1-2, with D tentatively TRBD1 (5 bases). Germline V lookup: CDR1 MRHNA, CDR2 SNTAGT. V lost 0 bases and J 4 bases, leaving 9 bases between the germline ends. The CDR3 is 14 amino acids. The CDR3 nucleotides are TGTGCCAGCAGTGACTCGGAAAGGGGCTATGGCTACACCTTC. This sequence encodes CASSDSERGYGYTF.

V and J are TRBV20-1 and TRBJ2-1; TRBD1 matches 9 bases. The junction had 6 bases not matched to a gene; V was cut back by 3 bases and J by 6 bases. Germline V gene data show CDR1 as DFQATT and CDR2 as SNEGSKA (reference sequence). The CDR3 runs to 14 residues. The CDR3 reads CSASLVTGGNEQFF. CDR3 sequence (DNA): TGCAGTGCTAGCCTAGTGACAGGGGGCAATGAGCAGTTCTTC.

This clone was found a few times. The chain is built from TRBV10-3 and TRBJ2-2; weak D call: TRBD2 (5 bases). The CDR3 runs to 16 residues. Trimming stripped 3 bases from V and 1 base from J, with 12 bases between. Germline V gene data show CDR1 as ENHRY and CDR2 as SYGVKD. CDR3 protein: CAISETPRVNTGELFF. In DNA form, the CDR3 reads TGTGCCATCAGTGAAACCCCGCGGGTGAACACCGGGGAGCTGTTTTTT.

This clone was seen at least ten times. V and J are TRBV20-1 and TRBJ2-4; D is perhaps TRBD1 or TRBD2 (5 bases each). Germline V gene sequence: CDR1 DFQATT, CDR2 SNEGSKA (reference sequence). Trimming left V 5 bases short and J 5 bases short, with 16 bases between. This CDR3 contains 14 residues. CDR3 sequence (DNA): TGCAGTGCTGGCGCCCCTAAGGGACAAAACATTCAGTACTTC. It encodes CSAGAPKGQNIQYF.

J is TRBJ1-2 and V is TRBV19; D remains ambiguous. Germline V gives CDR1 LNHDA, CDR2 SQIVND (reference sequence). The CDR3 totals 13 residues. Trimming took off 1 base at V and 6 bases at J, with 9 bases between the two ends. The chain's CDR3 is CASSIGWTDGYTF. CDR3 sequence (DNA): TGTGCCAGTAGTATAGGTTGGACGGATGGCTACACCTTC.

This clone was picked up a small number of times. The rearrangement links TRBV6-2 or TRBV6-3 to TRBJ2-1; 7 bases map to TRBD2. This CDR3 is built from 14 residues. Trimming took 6 bases from V and 8 from J; bases not matched to a gene: 10. The germline V gene encodes CDR1 MNHEY and CDR2 SVGEGT. The CDR3 protein is CASSPRVGGDEQFF. CDR3 coding DNA: TGTGCCAGCAGCCCTAGGGTTGGGGGGGATGAGCAGTTCTTC.

This clone was counted ten times or more. In DNA form, the CDR3 reads TGTGCCAGCAGCCTCCTCGAAAGCTCCTACGAGCAGTACTTC. This encodes CASSLLESSYEQYF. V gene TRBV12-3 or TRBV12-4 combines with J gene TRBJ2-7; D is unresolved. The CDR3 loop spans 14 amino acids. The V gene lost 6 bases and the J gene lost 0 bases, with 12 bases spanning the gap.

This chain joins TRBV3-1 and TRBJ2-5; 7 nucleotides line up with TRBD1. CDR1 LGHDT and CDR2 YNNKEL come from the germline V gene (reference sequence). V shed 2 bases, J shed 9 bases, and the junction held 12 bases outside the gene matches. This CDR3 is 15 amino acids long. The CDR3: CASSQNTGQNMAQYF. In DNA, the CDR3 is TGTGCCAGCAGCCAAAACACGGGACAGAATATGGCCCAGTACTTC.

The chain combines TRBV4-2 with TRBJ2-1; 14 positions agree with TRBD2. Looked up from germline, CDR1 is LGHNA and CDR2 is YNFKEQ. The CDR3 has 17 residues. V trimming: 7 bases; J trimming: 4 bases; junction bases outside the gene matches: 9. CDR3 residues: CASKGTSGSSEYNEQFF. The CDR3, as DNA: TGTGCCAGCAAAGGGACTAGCGGGAGTTCGGAGTACAATGAGCAGTTCTTC.